The 4 T cell receptor beta chains in this list originate from one sample, sequenced in a study of blood T cell repertoires in COVID-19. The method was immunoSEQ multiplex PCR; TCRdb's version includes in-frame clones alone and lacks a portion of them. Of some 50,000 clones in the sample, about 77% were seen once. Sequencing input: peripheral blood. These receptors all come from a human donor with active or convalescent COVID-19. The donor label of this sample is uncertain.

The chain recombines TRBV28 with TRBJ2-7; TRBD1 agrees at 8 bases. CDR1 and CDR2 (germline): MDHEN, SYDVKM. With 8 bases clipped from V and 3 bases from J, the junction kept 9 bases outside the gene matches. The CDR3 is made up of 14 amino acids. The CDR3: CASQLTGVNYEQYF. The CDR3 region has the DNA TGTGCCAGCCAATTGACAGGGGTGAACTACGAGCAGTACTTC.

The gene calls are TRBV28 and TRBJ1-5, with D unclear. V lost 0 bases to trimming and J lost 3 bases, with 6 bases between them. The CDR3 spans 14 residues. Germline CDR1 MDHEN, CDR2 SYDVKM. CDR3 nucleotides: TGTGCCAGCAGTTTATGGGCAGACAATCAGCCCCAGCATTTT. Its protein product is CASSLWADNQPQHF.

This clone was detected a few times. J is TRBJ2-1 and V is TRBV13, with 7 bases matching TRBD2. Per germline, CDR1 PRHDT and CDR2 FYEKMQ (reference sequence). J gave up 7 bases and V 7 bases, and 13 bases lay outside the gene matches. CDR3 length equals 15 residues. CDR3 sequence: CASTEVGLAENEQFF. The CDR3, as DNA: TGTGCCAGCACCGAAGTGGGGCTAGCGGAAAATGAGCAGTTCTTC. Combining the CDR3 with reference TRBV13 and TRBJ2-1 gives the whole variable domain AAGVIQSPRHLIKEKRETATLKCYPIPRHDTVYWYQQGPGQDPQFLISFYEKMQSDKGSIPDRFSAQQFSDYHSELNMSSLELGDSALYFCASTEVGLAENEQFFGPGTRLTVL.

The chain recombines TRBV4-1 with TRBJ2-3; 7 bases line up with TRBD1. The CDR3 sequence is 15 residues long. V lost 4 bases to trimming and J lost 0 bases; unmatched junction nucleotides: 4. Germline-derived CDR1 and CDR2 are MGHRA and YSYEKL. DNA of the CDR3: TGCGCCAGCAGCCCCCGACAGGGAAGCACAGATACGCAGTATTTT. Amino acids: CASSPRQGSTDTQYF.